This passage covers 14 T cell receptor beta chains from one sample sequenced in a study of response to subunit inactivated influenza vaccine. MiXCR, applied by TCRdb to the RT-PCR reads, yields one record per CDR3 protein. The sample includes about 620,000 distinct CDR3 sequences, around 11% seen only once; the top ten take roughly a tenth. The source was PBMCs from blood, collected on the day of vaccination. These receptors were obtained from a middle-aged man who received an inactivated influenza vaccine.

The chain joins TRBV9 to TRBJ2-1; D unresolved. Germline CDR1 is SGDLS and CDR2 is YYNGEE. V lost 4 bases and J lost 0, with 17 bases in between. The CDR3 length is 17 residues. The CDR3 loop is CASSPRQGSSSYNEQFF. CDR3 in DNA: TGTGCCAGCAGCCCTCGTCAAGGCTCGAGCTCCTACAATGAGCAGTTCTTC.

The DNA for the CDR3 is TGCGCCAGCAGCCGAAGAGGACAGGCCAACTCTTCTGGGGCCAACGTCCTGACTTTC. Translating it yields CASSRRGQANSSGANVLTF. The V and J genes are TRBV4-1 and TRBJ2-6; TRBD1 matches at 7 bases. J was trimmed by 1 base and V by 4 bases; bases with no gene match: 13. Germline V gene sequence: CDR1 MGHRA, CDR2 YSYEKL. The CDR3 has 19 amino acids.

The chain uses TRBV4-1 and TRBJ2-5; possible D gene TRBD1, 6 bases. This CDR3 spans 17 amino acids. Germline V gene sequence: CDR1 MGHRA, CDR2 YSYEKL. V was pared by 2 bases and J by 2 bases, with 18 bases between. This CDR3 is CASSQSKLRDKQETQYF. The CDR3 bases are TGCGCCAGCAGCCAATCTAAACTCCGGGACAAACAAGAGACCCAGTACTTC.

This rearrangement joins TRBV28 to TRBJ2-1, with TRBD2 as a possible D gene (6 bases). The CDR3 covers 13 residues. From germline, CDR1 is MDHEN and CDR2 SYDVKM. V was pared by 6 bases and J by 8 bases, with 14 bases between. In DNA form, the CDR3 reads TGTGCCAGCAGGGGCAGGAGGGCCTATGAGCAGTTCTTC. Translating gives CASRGRRAYEQFF.

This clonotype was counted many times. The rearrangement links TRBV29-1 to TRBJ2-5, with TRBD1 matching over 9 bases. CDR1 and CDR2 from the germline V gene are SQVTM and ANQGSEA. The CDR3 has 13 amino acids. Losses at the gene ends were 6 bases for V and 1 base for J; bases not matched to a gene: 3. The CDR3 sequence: CSVRTGAQETQYF. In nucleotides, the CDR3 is TGCAGCGTCCGGACAGGGGCCCAAGAGACCCAGTACTTC.

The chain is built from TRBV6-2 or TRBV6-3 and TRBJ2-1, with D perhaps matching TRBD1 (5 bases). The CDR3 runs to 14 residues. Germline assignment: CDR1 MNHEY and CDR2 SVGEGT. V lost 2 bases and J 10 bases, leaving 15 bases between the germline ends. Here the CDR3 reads CASSYGAGVGEQFF. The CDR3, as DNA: TGTGCCAGCAGTTACGGGGCTGGGGTCGGCGAGCAGTTCTTC.

This CDR3 reads CASSLDPMGALTYNEQFF. CDR3 bases: TGCGCCAGCAGCTTGGATCCAATGGGGGCCCTTACCTACAATGAGCAGTTCTTC. The chain employs TRBV5-1 and TRBJ2-1; D is perhaps TRBD1 (6 bases). The CDR3 is 18 amino acids. Trimming shortened V by 0 bases and J by 2 bases, and 18 bases separated the two germline ends. In germline, CDR1 is SGHRS, CDR2 YFSETQ.

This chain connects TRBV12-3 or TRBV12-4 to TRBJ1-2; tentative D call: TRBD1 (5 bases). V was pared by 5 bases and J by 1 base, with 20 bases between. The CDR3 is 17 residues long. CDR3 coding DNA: TGTGCCAGCAGTCCCCCAGGCAGGGCCCGCTTTAACTATGGCTACACCTTC. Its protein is CASSPPGRARFNYGYTF.

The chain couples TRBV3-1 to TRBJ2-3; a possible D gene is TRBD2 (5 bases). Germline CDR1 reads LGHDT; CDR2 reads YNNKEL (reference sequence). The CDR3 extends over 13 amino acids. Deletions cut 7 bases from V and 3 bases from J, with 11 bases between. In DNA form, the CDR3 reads TGTGCCAGCACCTCCAGCGGAACAGATACGCAGTATTTT. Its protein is CASTSSGTDTQYF.

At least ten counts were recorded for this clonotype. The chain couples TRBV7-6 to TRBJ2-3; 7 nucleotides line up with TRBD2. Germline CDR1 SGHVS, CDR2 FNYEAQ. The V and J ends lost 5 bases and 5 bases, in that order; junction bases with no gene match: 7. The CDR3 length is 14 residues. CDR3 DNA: TGTGCCAGCAGCCTTGGACTAGGTCGAGATACGCAGTATTTT. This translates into CASSLGLGRDTQYF.

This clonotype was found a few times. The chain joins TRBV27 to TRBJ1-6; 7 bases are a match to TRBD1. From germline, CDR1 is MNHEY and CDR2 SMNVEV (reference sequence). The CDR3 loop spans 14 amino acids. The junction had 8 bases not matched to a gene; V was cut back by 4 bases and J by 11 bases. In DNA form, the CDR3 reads TGTGCCAGCAGTTGGGGGACAGAGGGGACACCCCTCCACTTT. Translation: CASSWGTEGTPLHF.

For the CDR3, the DNA is TGCAGCGTTGAAGCCTGGAACAGGGGGAGGAACACCGGGGAGCTGTTTTTT. Encoded protein: CSVEAWNRGRNTGELFF. The chain employs TRBV29-1 and TRBJ2-2; 8 bases are a match to TRBD1. The CDR3 covers 17 residues. The germline V gene has CDR1 SQVTM and CDR2 ANQGSEA. V lost 1 base to trimming and J lost 1 base; unmatched junction nucleotides: 8.

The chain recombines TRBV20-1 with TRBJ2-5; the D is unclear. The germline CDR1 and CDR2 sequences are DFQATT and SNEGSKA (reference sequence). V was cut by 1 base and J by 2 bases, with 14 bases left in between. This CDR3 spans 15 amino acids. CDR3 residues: CSARGAADPQETQYF. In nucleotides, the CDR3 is TGCAGTGCTAGAGGAGCAGCCGACCCTCAAGAGACCCAGTACTTC.

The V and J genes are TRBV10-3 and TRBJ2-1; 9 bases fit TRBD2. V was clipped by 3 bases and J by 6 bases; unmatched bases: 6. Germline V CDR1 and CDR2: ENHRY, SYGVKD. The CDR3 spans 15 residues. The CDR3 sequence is CAISDLAGASNEQFF. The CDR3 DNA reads TGTGCCATCAGTGACTTAGCGGGAGCATCCAATGAGCAGTTCTTC.